This entry is about one TCR beta chain. Antigen: not known. This sample is drawn from a study of cytomegalovirus exposure and HLA in healthy donors. Trimming cost V 4 bases and J 4 bases; bases outside gene matches: 12. The V gene's germline CDR1 is SGHRS and CDR2 YFSETQ. The CDR3 covers 16 residues. Overall study results and limits: TCR beta chain V- and J-gene trimming was linked, in a later analysis, to a missense variant in DCLRE1C. A later analysis linked 15,000 to 20,000 TCR beta sequences to HLA alleles at 0.05 false discovery rate. Reportedly, fewer N-insertions than the roughly 700-donor mean appeared in an Asian-associated ancestry cluster in a later analysis.

In the PCR, 60 Vbeta and 13 Jbeta primers were used. TCRdb's copy holds only in-frame clones and misses some; the assay was immunoSEQ multiplex PCR. The repertoire holds 100,000 to 150,000 clones, roughly a tenth seen once, with 4% to 5% in the top ten. This TCR derives from a woman under 30 in good health and CMV-seropositive. Sequencing used PBMCs. The chain recombines TRBV5-1 with TRBJ2-5; 8 bases are shared with TRBD1. The CDR3 here is CASSERTGTPAETQYF. CDR3 bases: TGCGCCAGCAGCGAAAGGACAGGGACTCCGGCAGAGACCCAGTACTTC.